The 20 T cell receptor beta chains below all came from one sample that was sequenced in a study of blood T cell repertoires in COVID-19. TCRdb's table, derived via immunoSEQ multiplex PCR, lists solely in-frame clones and lacks some. The sample contains around 130,000 clones, 88% of which appear only once. The sample was peripheral blood. These receptors all stem from a man in his sixties or seventies with active COVID-19.

The chain employs TRBV24-1 and TRBJ2-7; TRBD1 aligns across 7 bases. This CDR3 has 14 residues. CDR1 KGHDR and CDR2 SFDVKD come from the germline V gene. The V segment lost 3 bases and the J segment 3 bases; nucleotides outside the gene matches: 4. As DNA, the CDR3 is TGTGCCACCAGTGATAATGACAGGGACTACGAGCAGTACTTC. Amino acids: CATSDNDRDYEQYF.

V usage is TRBV4-3 and J usage is TRBJ1-1; D unresolved. Trimming pared 8 bases from V and 3 bases from J, leaving 16 bases between. The CDR3 loop spans 14 amino acids. The germline CDR1 and CDR2 sequences are LGHNA and YSLEER. The CDR3 DNA reads TGCGCCAGCTCCCCGCGGGTGGGTGACACTGAAGCTTTCTTT. This gives the protein CASSPRVGDTEAFF.

This clone has a handful of counts. The CDR3 spells CASSLDRGDFSSGANVLTF. The CDR3 coding sequence is TGTGCCAGCAGTTTAGACAGGGGAGATTTTTCTTCTGGGGCCAACGTCCTGACTTTC. The V call is TRBV28, the J call TRBJ2-6, with 8 bases lining up with TRBD1. Germline loops: CDR1 MDHEN, CDR2 SYDVKM. The CDR3 spans 19 residues. V was clipped by 2 bases and J by 1 base; unmatched bases: 10.

The chain uses TRBV6-6 and TRBJ1-2; 9 nucleotides agree with TRBD1. CDR1 and CDR2 (germline): MNHNY, SVGAGI (reference sequence). This CDR3 is built from 13 residues. The junction had 1 base not matched to a gene; V was cut back by 6 bases and J by 2 bases. This CDR3 reads CASRGQGNYGYTF. DNA for the CDR3: TGTGCCAGCAGAGGACAGGGGAACTATGGCTACACCTTC.

The chain recombines TRBV5-1 with TRBJ2-7, with a weak D call TRBD1 (5 bases). The CDR3 totals 15 residues. Trimming removed 4 bases from V and 0 bases from J, with 14 bases in between. Germline V gene lookup returns CDR1 SGHRS and CDR2 YFSETQ. The CDR3 protein is CASSPTAVSSYEQYF. The CDR3 bases are TGCGCCAGCAGCCCGACAGCTGTCTCCTCCTACGAGCAGTACTTC.

This clone was observed a handful of times. The rearrangement joins TRBV19 to TRBJ1-2, with TRBD1 matching 7 bases. Germline V CDR1 and CDR2: LNHDA, SQIVND (reference sequence). The trim removed 3 bases at V and 2 bases at J, leaving 3 bases unmatched. This CDR3 is built from 14 residues. This CDR3 reads CASSMGQKNYGYTF. The CDR3 region has the DNA TGTGCCAGTAGTATGGGACAGAAGAACTATGGCTACACCTTC.

This rearrangement joins TRBV5-6 to TRBJ2-5; TRBD1 matches at 8 bases. This CDR3 contains 14 residues. The trim removed 1 base at V and 5 bases at J, leaving 4 bases unmatched. The germline V gene encodes CDR1 SGHDT and CDR2 YYEEEE. The CDR3: CASSLQGAKETQYF. The CDR3 DNA follows: TGTGCCAGCAGCTTGCAGGGGGCGAAGGAGACCCAGTACTTC.

The rearrangement joins TRBV7-3 to TRBJ2-1; 9 bases are shared with TRBD2. The J segment lost 4 bases and the V segment lost 1 base, leaving 11 bases of the junction unmatched. The CDR3 is made up of 18 amino acids. CDR1 and CDR2 from the germline V gene are SGHTA and FQGTGA. The CDR3 spells CASSLKGMAGGGYNEQFF. CDR3 nucleotide sequence: TGTGCCAGCAGCTTAAAAGGGATGGCGGGAGGGGGGTACAATGAGCAGTTCTTC.

The V gene is TRBV9, the J gene TRBJ2-3; TRBD2 matches 14 bases. Germline lookup yields CDR1 SGDLS and CDR2 YYNGEE. V was pared by 3 bases and J by 3 bases, with 6 bases of the junction left unmatched. The CDR3 is made up of 17 amino acids. CDR3 residues: CASSGRLAGGRTDTQYF. CDR3 coding DNA: TGTGCCAGCAGCGGACGACTAGCGGGAGGGCGGACAGATACGCAGTATTTT.

In this sample, this clone turned up a few times. This chain links TRBV6-5 with TRBJ2-7; 9 bases align to TRBD1. The junction had 6 bases not matched to a gene; V was cut back by 6 bases and J by 3 bases. CDR1 and CDR2 (germline): MNHEY, SVGAGI. This CDR3 has 14 amino acids. CDR3 loop: CASSLQGADYEQYF. The CDR3 region has the DNA TGTGCCAGCAGCCTACAGGGGGCGGACTACGAGCAGTACTTC.

This clone is a singleton in its sample. The chain couples TRBV19 to TRBJ2-1, with 10 bases matching TRBD2. The germline V gene encodes CDR1 LNHDA and CDR2 SQIVND (reference sequence). This CDR3 contains 14 residues. Trimming cost V 5 bases and J 4 bases; bases outside gene matches: 2. CDR3 DNA sequence: TGTGCCAGTAGTGGACTAGCGGAGTACAATGAGCAGTTCTTC. Translating gives CASSGLAEYNEQFF.

In nucleotides, the CDR3 is TGTGCCAGCAGCTCCGGGAGAGCTCTCTACAATGAGCAGTTCTTC. This gives the protein CASSSGRALYNEQFF. This rearrangement joins TRBV9 to TRBJ2-1; D is perhaps TRBD2 (6 bases). This CDR3 is 15 amino acids long. V lost 4 bases and J 3 bases, leaving 14 bases between the germline ends. Per the germline V gene, CDR1 is SGDLS and CDR2 is YYNGEE.

The chain employs TRBV19 and TRBJ2-7, with D perhaps matching TRBD2 (6 bases). Germline V gene data show CDR1 as LNHDA and CDR2 as SQIVND (reference sequence). The CDR3 has 14 residues. With 7 bases removed from V and 3 bases from J, the gap between germline ends came to 16 bases. DNA of the CDR3: TGTGCCAGTACCCGACGGGGGAGCGGCTACGAGCAGTACTTC. Amino acids: CASTRRGSGYEQYF.

The J gene is TRBJ2-2, the V gene TRBV5-8, with D maybe TRBD1 (6 bases). V lost 5 bases and J lost 7, with 12 bases in between. There are 13 residues in the CDR3. The germline V gene has CDR1 SGHTS and CDR2 YDEGEE. The CDR3 nucleotides are TGTGCCAGCAGACCCACAGGGCTCGGGGAGCTGTTTTTT. As protein: CASRPTGLGELFF.

The chain is built from TRBV7-9 and TRBJ2-7, with D perhaps matching TRBD1 (6 bases). CDR1 is SEHNR, CDR2 FQNEAQ, per germline (reference sequence). The CDR3 spans 15 residues. V lost 0 bases, J lost 2 bases, and 11 bases lay in between. The CDR3 reads CASSLAPGATYEQYF. CDR3 bases: TGTGCCAGCAGCTTAGCCCCAGGGGCCACCTACGAGCAGTACTTC.

V and J are TRBV27 and TRBJ2-3; 13 bases are a match to TRBD2. V lost 2 bases and J lost 3; bases outside the gene matches: 8. The CDR3 is 18 residues long. The germline V gene has CDR1 MNHEY and CDR2 SMNVEV (reference sequence). In nucleotides, the CDR3 is TGTGCCAGCAGTTTAAAGGGGACTAGCGGGATCCATACAGATACGCAGTATTTT. Translation gives CASSLKGTSGIHTDTQYF.

This rearrangement joins TRBV30 to TRBJ1-5; weak D call: TRBD1 (5 bases). Germline values: CDR1 GTSNPN, CDR2 SVGIG (reference sequence). The CDR3 sequence is 13 residues long. V was clipped by 4 bases and J by 3 bases, with 10 bases between them. The CDR3 here is CAWTAGLNQPQHF. CDR3 nucleotides: TGTGCCTGGACGGCAGGGCTCAATCAGCCCCAGCATTTT.

The chain couples TRBV5-1 to TRBJ2-1; D unresolved. The CDR3 consists of 11 residues. The germline V gene has CDR1 SGHRS and CDR2 YFSETQ. Trimming took 2 bases from V and 5 from J, leaving 2 bases between them. The CDR3 bases are TGCGCCAGCAGCTTTAACAATGAGCAGTTCTTC. It codes for CASSFNNEQFF.

The genes are TRBV7-6 and TRBJ1-1; D uncertain. Germline values: CDR1 SGHVS, CDR2 FNYEAQ. The CDR3 is made up of 12 amino acids. With 5 bases removed from V and 1 base from J, the gap between germline ends came to 5 bases. The CDR3 protein is CASSEGNTEAFF. DNA for the CDR3: TGTGCCAGCAGCGAGGGGAACACTGAAGCTTTCTTT.

This clone was recorded once. The chain carries TRBV7-9 and TRBJ1-4; a possible D gene is TRBD1 (5 bases). V shed 4 bases and J shed 3 bases, with 18 bases lying between them. Germline V gene data show CDR1 as SEHNR and CDR2 as FQNEAQ (reference sequence). The CDR3 covers 17 residues. The CDR3 DNA follows: TGTGCCAGCAGCTCAATTCAGGGTAGGGGATCTAATGAAAAACTGTTTTTT. It specifies CASSSIQGRGSNEKLFF.